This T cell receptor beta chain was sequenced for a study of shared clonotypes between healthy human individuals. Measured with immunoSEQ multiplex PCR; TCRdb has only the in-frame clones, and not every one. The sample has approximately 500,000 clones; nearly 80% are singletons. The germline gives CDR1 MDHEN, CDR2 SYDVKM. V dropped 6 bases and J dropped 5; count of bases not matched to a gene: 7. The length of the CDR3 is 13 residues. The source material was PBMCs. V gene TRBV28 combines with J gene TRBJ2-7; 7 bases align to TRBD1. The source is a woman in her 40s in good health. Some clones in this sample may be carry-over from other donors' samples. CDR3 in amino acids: CASSPTGVDEQYF. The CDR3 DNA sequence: TGTGCCAGCAGCCCCACAGGGGTGGACGAGCAGTACTTC.